These 27 T cell receptor beta chains were sequenced from one sample in a study of shared clonotypes between healthy human individuals. The assay was immunoSEQ multiplex PCR, and TCRdb's table has in-frame clones only and misses some. The sample yields around 1,100,000 clones, roughly 77% seen once. The sample taken for sequencing was memory CD4+ T cells from PBMCs. Subset in this sample: CD45RA-negative fraction. The source of these receptors is a young man in good health. Some clones in this sample may be carry-over from other donors' samples.

V gene TRBV11-3 combines with J gene TRBJ2-5; D possibly uses TRBD1 or TRBD2 (5 bases each). V was cut by 1 base and J by 5 bases, with 11 bases left in between. This CDR3 has 14 residues. The V gene's germline CDR1 is SGHNT and CDR2 YENEEA. CDR3 in amino acids: CASSLAGAGETQYF. The DNA of the CDR3 is TGTGCCAGCAGCTTAGCCGGGGCCGGGGAGACCCAGTACTTC.

There are a few counts of this clone. The chain employs TRBV18 and TRBJ2-5, with TRBD2 matching 11 bases. V shed 0 bases, J shed 2 bases, and the junction held 5 bases outside the gene matches. The germline CDR1 and CDR2 sequences are KGHSH and LQKENI. The CDR3 runs to 17 residues. CDR3 sequence reads: CASSPPLAGGSQETQYF. The CDR3 DNA is TGTGCCAGCTCACCACCCTTAGCGGGAGGGTCACAAGAGACCCAGTACTTC.

This clone was detected a few times. This chain joins TRBV30 and TRBJ1-1; D unclear. Deletions cut 0 bases from V and 9 bases from J, with 11 bases between. The CDR3 is 12 amino acids. The V gene's germline CDR1 is GTSNPN and CDR2 SVGIG (reference sequence). The CDR3 bases are TGTGCCTGGAGTGTAGCAGCCGCTAAAGCTTTCTTT. It codes for CAWSVAAAKAFF.

V usage is TRBV6-5 and J usage is TRBJ1-1; TRBD1 is a possible D gene (6 bases). Looked up from germline, CDR1 is MNHEY and CDR2 is SVGAGI. V shed 6 bases and J shed 6 bases, with 17 bases lying between them. The CDR3 is made up of 14 amino acids. CDR3 residues: CASSLPQGIPEAFF. The CDR3, as DNA: TGTGCCAGCAGCCTACCCCAGGGGATACCTGAAGCTTTCTTT.

A few counts support this clone. A much larger clone lies one base from this, so it may be a read error. The same CDR3 can be traced to other DNA sequences in this sample. V and J are TRBV19 and TRBJ1-5; 7 bases are shared with TRBD1. Germline V gene data show CDR1 as LNHDA and CDR2 as SQIVND (reference sequence). The CDR3 runs to 17 residues. CDR3 amino acids: CASSKGWTGWGNQPQHF. CDR3 nucleotide sequence: TGTGCAAGTAGTAAAGGGTGGACAGGATGGGGCAATCAGCCCCAGCATTTT.

V and J are TRBV6-5 and TRBJ2-5, with D maybe TRBD1 (5 bases). The CDR3 length is 12 residues. Trimming stripped 6 bases from V and 7 bases from J, with 12 bases between. The germline gives CDR1 MNHEY, CDR2 SVGAGI. Written as DNA, the CDR3 is TGTGCCAGCAGGGACACTTCTCGGACCCAGTACTTC. It encodes CASRDTSRTQYF.

The CDR3 is CASSLNPSTVRDTQYF. The CDR3 region has the DNA TGTGCCAGCAGCTTAAACCCCAGCACGGTGAGAGATACGCAGTATTTT. The V call is TRBV7-3, the J call TRBJ2-3; D ambiguous. V was pared by 1 base and J by 5 bases, with 16 bases between. CDR1 is SGHTA, CDR2 FQGTGA, per germline. The CDR3 extends over 16 amino acids.

This clone has more than one count but fewer than ten. The CDR3 bases are TGTGCCAGCAGCTTATTACGACGCACCGGGGAGCTGTTTTTT. This gives the protein CASSLLRRTGELFF. The chain has TRBV7-2 and TRBJ2-2; D is unresolved. In germline, CDR1 is SGHTA, CDR2 FQGNSA. Trimming cost V 2 bases and J 4 bases, with 8 bases left between them. The CDR3 totals 14 residues.

The chain links TRBV4-1 to TRBJ2-7, with 10 bases identical to TRBD2. The germline V gene encodes CDR1 MGHRA and CDR2 YSYEKL. This CDR3 has 16 residues. With V trimmed by 4 bases and J by 8 bases, 14 bases remained unmatched. This CDR3 reads CASSREGIAGGGKQYF. In DNA, the CDR3 is TGCGCCAGCAGCCGGGAGGGGATAGCGGGAGGTGGGAAGCAGTACTTC.

The chain's CDR3 is CASSAQLAGVNEQFF. CDR3 nucleotide sequence: TGTGCCAGCAGCGCCCAACTAGCGGGAGTGAATGAGCAGTTCTTC. The chain is built from TRBV6-1 and TRBJ2-1; 11 positions agree with TRBD2. Looked up from germline, CDR1 is MNHNS and CDR2 is SASEGT. J lost 7 bases, V lost 6 bases, and 8 bases had no gene match. The CDR3 is made up of 15 amino acids.

The gene calls are TRBV9 and TRBJ1-2; possible D gene TRBD1, 6 bases. The CDR3 has 16 amino acids. In germline, CDR1 is SGDLS, CDR2 YYNGEE. Deletions cut 0 bases from V and 3 bases from J, with 15 bases between. The chain's CDR3 is CASSVGAGKGDYGYTF. The CDR3 bases are TGTGCCAGCAGCGTAGGCGCAGGAAAGGGGGACTATGGCTACACCTTC.

This clone turned up a few times. The V and J genes are TRBV30 and TRBJ1-2; no clear D. V gave up 0 bases and J gave up 6 bases, with 11 bases separating them. There are 13 residues in the CDR3. CDR1 GTSNPN and CDR2 SVGIG come from the germline V gene (reference sequence). In DNA form, the CDR3 reads TGTGCCTGGAGTGTTGTTAAGGGTAATGGCTACACCTTC. This encodes CAWSVVKGNGYTF.

J is TRBJ1-1 and V is TRBV7-9; 11 bases match TRBD1. CDR3 length equals 16 residues. With 1 base clipped from V and 10 bases from J, the junction kept 11 bases outside the gene matches. Germline V CDR1 and CDR2: SEHNR, FQNEAQ (reference sequence). CDR3 in DNA: TGTGCCAGCAGCTTAGAATCGGGACAGGGGGATTTAGGAGCTTTCTTT. As protein: CASSLESGQGDLGAFF.

The J gene is TRBJ1-2, the V gene TRBV28; D is unclear. CDR1 and CDR2 (germline): MDHEN, SYDVKM. There are 11 residues in the CDR3. V lost 8 bases and J lost 0, with 4 bases in between. DNA of the CDR3: TGTGCCAGCCAGACTAACTATGGCTACACCTTC. This translates into CASQTNYGYTF.

This clone turned up a few times. The gene calls are TRBV19 and TRBJ1-2; D ambiguous. Per germline, CDR1 LNHDA and CDR2 SQIVND (reference sequence). Trimming took off 1 base at V and 4 bases at J, with 13 bases between the two ends. The length of the CDR3 is 15 residues. The CDR3: CASSIAAAWGYGYTF. CDR3 nucleotide sequence: TGTGCCAGTAGTATAGCGGCGGCCTGGGGCTATGGCTACACCTTC. Variable domain in full (rest from reference TRBV19 and TRBJ1-2): DGGITQSPKYLFRKEGQNVTLSCEQNLNHDAMYWYRQDPGQGLRLIYYSQIVNDFQKGDIAEGYSVSREKKESFPLTVTSAQKNPTAFYLCASSIAAAWGYGYTFGSGTRLTVV.

This chain connects TRBV18 to TRBJ2-3; 12 nucleotides align to TRBD2. Germline values: CDR1 KGHSH, CDR2 LQKENI. The CDR3 consists of 20 residues. V was clipped by 4 bases and J by 1 base; unmatched bases: 15. The CDR3 loop is CASSLRTSGMIGGGTDTQYF. CDR3 in DNA: TGTGCCAGCTCACTCCGGACTAGCGGGATGATCGGGGGTGGCACAGATACGCAGTATTTT.

Remarks on this clone: Other DNA sequences in this sample translate to the same CDR3. V usage is TRBV5-1 and J usage is TRBJ1-1, with 8 nucleotides matching TRBD1. V lost 4 bases and J lost 3; bases outside the gene matches: 5. This CDR3 comprises 14 residues. Germline CDR1 is SGHRS and CDR2 is YFSETQ. CDR3 amino acids: CASSLGTGYTEAFF. CDR3 coding DNA: TGCGCCAGCAGCCTCGGGACAGGATACACTGAAGCTTTCTTT.

This clone appeared once. The DNA of the CDR3 is TGTGCCAGCTTCAAGACACCTAACGAAAGGGACACCATATATTTT. Translating it yields CASFKTPNERDTIYF. The J gene is TRBJ1-3, the V gene TRBV6-6; D gene ambiguous. This CDR3 region has 15 residues. CDR1 and CDR2 from the germline V gene are MNHNY and SVGAGI (reference sequence). Deletions cut 8 bases from V and 8 bases from J, with 22 bases between.

This clone was found once. The V and J genes are TRBV7-3 and TRBJ2-2; D may be TRBD1 (7 bases). The CDR3 runs 16 residues. Trimming stripped 2 bases from V and 2 bases from J, with 12 bases between. The germline V gene has CDR1 SGHTA and CDR2 FQGTGA. CDR3 nucleotides: TGTGCCAGCAGCTTACAGGGGGGTTCCAACACCGGGGAGCTGTTTTTT. It encodes CASSLQGGSNTGELFF.

The chain has TRBV27 and TRBJ2-5; D remains ambiguous. CDR3 length equals 14 residues. V dropped 4 bases and J dropped 0 bases, with 9 bases sitting between them. Looked up from germline, CDR1 is MNHEY and CDR2 is SMNVEV (reference sequence). CDR3 in DNA: TGTGCCAGCAGTTCGCTCCTAAACCAAGAGACCCAGTACTTC. Translation gives CASSSLLNQETQYF.

V usage is TRBV7-2 and J usage is TRBJ2-7; TRBD2 agrees at 7 bases. Germline CDR1 and CDR2: SGHTA and FQGNSA. CDR3 length: 13 amino acids. V dropped 5 bases and J dropped 6; count of bases not matched to a gene: 7. The CDR3, as DNA: TGTGCCAGCAGCCAACCCGGACTAGGCGAGCAGTACTTC. Translation: CASSQPGLGEQYF.

This clone was counted only a few times. CDR3 nucleotide sequence: TGTGCCAGCAGGAAGACCGGCGGAAAACTGTTTTTT. It translates to CASRKTGGKLFF. The gene calls are TRBV27 and TRBJ1-4; no firm D call. Germline V gene sequence: CDR1 MNHEY, CDR2 SMNVEV (reference sequence). The CDR3 consists of 12 residues. Trimming left V 6 bases short and J 10 bases short, with 12 bases between.

The rearrangement uses TRBV4-2 and TRBJ1-1; tentative D call: TRBD1 (6 bases). The CDR3 is 16 amino acids. The germline V and J ends were trimmed by 1 base and 1 base, with 13 bases remaining between them. Germline CDR1 reads LGHNA; CDR2 reads YNFKEQ. The CDR3 loop is CASSQVGGRTNTEAFF. In DNA, the CDR3 is TGTGCCAGCAGCCAAGTGGGGGGGCGGACGAACACTGAAGCTTTCTTT.

The J gene is TRBJ2-5, the V gene TRBV10-1; D not certain. This CDR3 contains 11 residues. V gave up 6 bases and J gave up 5 bases, with 7 bases separating them. CDR1 and CDR2 from the germline V gene are WNHNN and SYGVQD (reference sequence). The CDR3 DNA sequence: TGCGCCAGCAGCCCCCGGGAGACCCAGTACTTC. This codes for CASSPRETQYF.

V usage is TRBV28 and J usage is TRBJ2-2, with D tentatively TRBD1 or TRBD2 (5 bases each). This CDR3 spans 13 amino acids. Trimming shortened V by 11 bases and J by 4 bases, and 14 bases separated the two germline ends. Germline V gene data show CDR1 as MDHEN and CDR2 as SYDVKM. CDR3 protein: CAVPGPATGELFF. CDR3 nucleotide sequence: TGTGCCGTACCGGGGCCGGCCACCGGGGAGCTGTTTTTT.

This sequence joins TRBV30 and TRBJ2-2; unclear D gene. This CDR3 comprises 13 residues. Germline values: CDR1 GTSNPN, CDR2 SVGIG (reference sequence). V gave up 4 bases and J gave up 6 bases, with 12 bases separating them. For the CDR3, the DNA is TGTGCCTGGACCATAGGCGAGGCCGGGGAGCTGTTTTTT. Translating gives CAWTIGEAGELFF.

The chain carries TRBV14 and TRBJ1-2, with D maybe TRBD1 (6 bases). Germline V lookup: CDR1 SGHDN, CDR2 FVKESK. The ends were cut back, 2 bases at V and 4 bases at J, with 20 bases in the middle. This CDR3 region has 17 residues. The CDR3 coding sequence is TGTGCCAGCAGCCAATTTGCGGGGGCCGCTCGATCCTATGGCTACACCTTC. Its translation is CASSQFAGAARSYGYTF.